This T cell receptor beta chain was profiled in a study of CXCR3-negative and CXCR3-positive naive CD8 T cells. Study-level results: Naive cells positive for CXCR3 carried more hydrophobic TRB CDR3s than CXCR3-negative ones.

This CDR3 has 13 residues. The germline CDR1 and CDR2 sequences are SQVTM and ANQGSEA. As regards this clonotype: Antigen unknown.

All TRB cDNA libraries came from 5' RACE performed with UMI labels. With the 5' RACE reads reprocessed, TCRdb shows one record per CDR3 protein and no DNA. Reported are around 63,000 distinct CDR3 sequences; the ten largest clones contain 4% to 5.5%. The rearrangement links TRBV29-1 to TRBJ2-7. The sequence was obtained from a human donor in good health. Some clones in this sample may be carry-over from other donors' samples. Specimen: naive CXCR3+ CD8+ T cells from blood. Stated subset: CD45RO-CCR7+CD27+CD95- naive CD8+ T cells expressing CXCR3 (TNR3+). CDR3 sequence reads: CSVEQEVSYEQYF.